Here is one TCR beta chain with its context. Its matching antigen is unknown. Extraction of RNA preceded its reverse transcription into cDNA, which served as the sequencing template. Sequencing was performed with immunoSEQ multiplex PCR; in TCRdb, only in-frame clones are kept and a portion is missing. Of around 130,000 clones in the sample, roughly 54% were seen once. The CDR3 covers 15 residues. Germline V gives CDR1 MGHRA, CDR2 YSYEKL. The trim removed 4 bases at V and 0 bases at J, leaving 5 bases unmatched. The sample comes from a study of CD8+ T cells in alopecia areata. Study background: Treated patients were given oral tofacitinib, which was dosed at 5 to 10 mg twice daily. Treatment ran 6 to 18 months, with 6 months of follow-up afterward.

Researchers picked out CD4+ and CD8+ T cells from PBMCs by sorting. General observations from the study: Normal skin's resident alphabeta T cells are also sequenced in scalp samples.

The sample consisted of CD4+ T cells sorted from blood, taken at week 0. This chain joins TRBV4-1 and TRBJ1-2, with 7 bases that match TRBD1. This receptor was identified in a human donor with alopecia areata. DNA of the CDR3: TGCGCCAGCAGCCGGGAGGGACAGCCTAACTATGGCTACACCTTC. Its translation is CASSREGQPNYGYTF.